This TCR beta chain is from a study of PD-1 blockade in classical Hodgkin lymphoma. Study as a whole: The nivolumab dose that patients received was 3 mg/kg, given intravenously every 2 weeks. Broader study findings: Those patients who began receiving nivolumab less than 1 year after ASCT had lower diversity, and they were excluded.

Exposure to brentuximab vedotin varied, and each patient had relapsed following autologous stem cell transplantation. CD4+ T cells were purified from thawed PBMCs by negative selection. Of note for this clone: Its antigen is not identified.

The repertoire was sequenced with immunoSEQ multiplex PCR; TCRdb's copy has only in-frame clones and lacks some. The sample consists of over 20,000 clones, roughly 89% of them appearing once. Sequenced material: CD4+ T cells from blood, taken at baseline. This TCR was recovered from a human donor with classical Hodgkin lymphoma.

The CDR3: CASSLFSVQGAHSGANVLTF. The CDR3 DNA follows: TGTGCCAGCAGTTTATTTTCGGTACAGGGAGCACACTCTGGGGCCAACGTCCTGACTTTC. The J gene is TRBJ2-6, the V gene TRBV28; maybe TRBD1 (6 bases). The CDR3 totals 20 residues. Germline V CDR1 and CDR2: MDHEN, SYDVKM. The V gene lost 1 base and the J gene lost 0 bases, with 19 bases spanning the gap.